The T cell receptor (beta chain) under discussion was sequenced for a study of PD-1 blockade in classical Hodgkin lymphoma (dated by TCRdb to the early 2020s). Broadly, across the study: Nivolumab dosing was 3 mg/kg intravenously every 2 weeks, continuing until either disease progression or unacceptable toxicity. To define a peripheral blood immune signature of response to PD-1 blockade in classical Hodgkin lymphoma, the study combined TCR beta sequencing with CyTOF.

The time point label for this specimen denotes: cycle 4 day 1 (C4D1), after 6 weeks of nivolumab. All trial patients had relapsed after autologous stem cell transplantation, with cohorts A, B and C differing in prior brentuximab vedotin exposure. A total of fewer than 70 patients with relapsed/refractory classical Hodgkin lymphoma made up the trial cohort, and each patient's best overall response was complete response, partial response or progressive disease. Trial patients were treated with single-agent nivolumab in the multi-cohort phase II CheckMate 205 trial. An independent review committee assessed best overall response using the 2007 International Working Group response criteria. PBMCs from the trial were collected at three points: immediately before nivolumab initiation (C1D1), and during therapy at cycle 2 day 1 and cycle 4 day 1. Peripheral blood was collected in 8 mL Vacutainer Cell Preparation Tubes, from which PBMCs were isolated by centrifugation and then cryopreserved.

This clone was picked up a small number of times. No cognate antigen has been identified for it. Per-base qualities were not stored, and no clone one base away is much larger. The paper's findings and limits, for the study overall: Baseline TCR diversity was reported to be lower in newly diagnosed patients than in healthy donors, and even lower in relapsed/refractory patients. Trial patients with a complete response had baseline diversity similar to that of newly diagnosed patients, while partial responders and progressors had significantly lower diversity. Diversity was lower in patients who began nivolumab less than 1 year after ASCT, so these patients were left out of later analyses to avoid confounding by immune reconstitution. A significant rise by C4D1 was seen in CD4+ but not CD8+ TCR diversity (p=0.0027 vs p=0.16), with the rise being most apparent in complete responders (p=0.02). The study was limited to a single clinical trial cohort, and causes of repertoire differences, possibly disease activity or prior therapy, remained undefined.

The Qiagen DNeasy kit was used to extract genomic DNA from unsorted PBMCs and from the negatively selected CD4+ and CD8+ fractions. Amplification of TCR beta CDR3 regions was done by immunoSEQ multiplex PCR with primers that anneal to V and J segments. A synthetic immune receptor repertoire was used to minimize amplification bias, and any residual bias was removed computationally once sequencing was done. The study's processing was this. Repertoire diversity was quantified as the Shannon entropy index using custom Python scripts. Unsorted, CD4+ and CD8+ repertoires were analyzed separately, except in combined analyses where CD4+ and CD8+ sequences were merged in silico. Clonal expansion was defined as a frequency increase of at least 2-fold after treatment compared with C1D1, and clones undetected at baseline were assigned a pseudocount of 0.5. Singleton clones were defined as clones with 0 or 1 copy at C1D1, and non-singleton clones were defined as clones with 2 or more copies. Clones expanded in unsorted samples were assigned a CD4+, CD8+ or unknown annotation through matching of protein sequences in sorted samples from the same patient. Diversity changes from C1D1 to C4D1 were tested in paired samples using Wilcoxon tests. TCRdb's version of the immuneACCESS table is confined to in-frame rearrangements and falls short of the full clone set. An unresolved V gene accounts for under half of the shortfall where checked; the remainder is of unknown origin. V and J calls and clone size are as listed in that table; D and trimming were resolved from the DNA. Here the sample has under 130,000 clones; approximately 89% occur a single time. Clones ranked in the top ten supply around 17% of the sample.

Between the V and J ends, shortened by 6 bases and 4 bases respectively, the junction contains 12 bases. The germline V gene encodes CDR1 MDHEN and CDR2 SYDVKM. The CDR3 numbers 13 residues from cysteine through phenylalanine. The kept DNA is CDR3 alone, 39 bases in frame from the first base. Here the sequenced sample was peripheral blood mononuclear cells (PBMCs), taken before the fourth cycle of nivolumab. The sequence is built from TRBV28 and TRBJ1-2; the D gene is unclear. The receptor's source is a human donor with classical Hodgkin lymphoma. The DNA reads as follows: TGTGCCAGCAGGTTGACACCGACCTATGGCTACACCTTC. Translated, this gives CASRLTPTYGYTF.